This T cell receptor (beta chain) was retrieved from a study of human T cells and chemical hapten exposure (TCRdb year 2021). With regard to the full study: For sensitization, 2% DPC in acetone was applied to an approximately 2 cm by approximately 2 cm area of upper inner arm skin. Throughout the roughly 23-week study period, patients were also given weekly therapeutic DPC doses on the scalp. Patch testing was done on the upper back using Finn chambers containing 0.01% DPC, and results were scored after 6 days according to International Contact Dermatitis Research Group standards. The mostly female patient cohort included alopecia areata with under or over 50% scalp involvement, alopecia totalis and alopecia universalis. Libraries were pooled for sequencing, and per-sample TCR yields varied mainly because of small differences in library volumes within the pool. The study tracked peripheral blood TCR repertoire changes in vivo during primary and secondary sensitization to the hapten diphenylcyclopropenone (DPC) in alopecia patients. Patient blood was sampled pre-sensitization (week 0) and at 2, 6 and about 24 weeks after DPC sensitization. Approximately 28 alopecia patients gave blood for TCR sequencing at one to four time points (pre-sensitization, 2, 6 and 24 weeks).

This clonotype has ten or more counts. There is no known antigen for this receptor. The record has no base qualities; no much larger clone is one base away. The paper as a whole reports these results and caveats: Because every patient had alopecia, a presumed autoimmune disease, the patients' immune response might differ from that of healthy individuals. Significantly more large CDR3 similarity clusters were formed by expanded TCRs than by pre-sensitization or healthy control sets, consistent with antigen-driven responses. After repeated subsampling, changes were observed in the strength of the expansion versus patch-test correlation and in the threshold at which the correlation became significant. DPC sensitization did not change the number of TCRs with a frequency above 1 in 1000, and there was no evidence of changes in global repertoire structure. The number of PT1 expanded TCRs positively correlated with patch test score, significant at thresholds 8, 16 and 32 but not 4.

This sample's time point label indicates: patch test 2, 6 weeks after DPC sensitization. The label giving this sample's treatment or condition can be read as: therapeutic diphenylcyclopropenone sensitization with weekly scalp DPC. At every patch-test visit, the blood draw took place before the patch test was put on. Eligible patients were aged 18 to 70, diagnosed with alopecia, deemed suitable for DPC therapy, and excluded if pregnant. Unfractionated whole blood was collected in Tempus Blood RNA tubes, and total RNA was extracted from that blood. The method was RACE. The data were produced on a NextSeq 500. During library preparation, unique molecular identifiers were attached to individual cDNA molecules so that TCRs could be counted quantitatively and reproducibly. Each blood RNA sample was used to sequence both TCR alpha and TCR beta chains. The published analysis was carried out like this. The median number of TCRs per sample was approximately 93,000, ranging from about 23,224 to 700,000. The Decombinator software suite was used to annotate the V, J and CDR3 of the TCR reads. For the PS versus PT1 abundance plots, all samples were subsampled to the same number of TCRs (28,000). Expanded TCRs were defined as absent before sensitization and observed at least eight times at the 2-week time point. The public reads were run again by TCRdb, first through fastp at Q25 and then through MiXCR, and only productive beta chains were kept. Every entry covers one CDR3 protein and lists the most common genes and DNA from its rows. These V and J calls rely on TCRdb rather than the paper's analysis. The sample table holds some 80,000 distinct CDR3 sequences, of which 10% were seen once. The top ten hold under 2.5% of the sample.

CDR1 and CDR2 are read off the germline V gene as MDHEN and SYDVKM. Measured from the cysteine to the phenylalanine, the CDR3 is 13 residues long. The read is trimmed to its CDR3 DNA, 39 bases read in frame from base 1. Deletion took 1 base off V and 4 bases off J, with a span of 7 bases between the germline ends. Sequenced here: whole blood, sampled in connection with sensitization to the hapten diphenylcyclopropenone (DPC). This receptor was obtained from a woman in her thirties with alopecia areata. Some clones in this sample may be carry-over from other donors' samples. Rearrangement joined TRBV28 to TRBJ1-2; no D gene is confidently identified. The DNA reads as follows: TGTGCCAGCAGTTTATTTTCAGTCTATGGCTACACCTTC. Protein translation: CASSLFSVYGYTF.